A single sample gave rise to the 19 T cell receptor beta chains below, sequenced in a study of T-cell memory formation after mild COVID-19. TCRdb itself ran the 5' RACE reads through MiXCR, one entry per CDR3 protein. The profile shows under 350,000 distinct CDR3 sequences, roughly 16% of them singletons. The sequencing input was PBMCs or a T cell subset sorted from them (not recorded which). These receptors originate from a man between 18 and 29 years old who had mild COVID-19 (a few samples of this study predate the infection). Cell type and time point are not known.

This clonotype was seen more than once but under ten times. The chain uses TRBV7-2 and TRBJ2-3, with D unresolved. V was trimmed by 3 bases and J by 2 bases, leaving 9 bases between them. The germline gives CDR1 SGHTA, CDR2 FQGNSA. This CDR3 contains 14 residues. The CDR3 is CASSFRQPTDTQYF. The CDR3 DNA reads as TGTGCCAGCAGCTTTCGCCAGCCCACAGATACGCAGTATTTT.

The rearrangement uses TRBV5-1 and TRBJ2-1; 11 nucleotides align to TRBD2. CDR1 is SGHRS, CDR2 YFSETQ, per germline. CDR3 size: 15 residues. J gave up 7 bases and V 4 bases, and 7 bases lay outside the gene matches. Here the CDR3 reads CASSPFLAGGNEQFF. The CDR3 nucleotides are TGCGCCAGCAGCCCGTTTCTAGCGGGGGGTAATGAGCAGTTCTTC. The variable domain in full, with the rest retrieved from reference TRBV5-1 and TRBJ2-1, is KAGVTQTPRYLIKTRGQQVTLSCSPISGHRSVSWYQQTPGQGLQFLFEYFSETQRNKGNFPGRFSGRQFSNSRSEMNVSTLELGDSALYLCASSPFLAGGNEQFFGPGTRLTVL.

The chain has TRBV6-5 and TRBJ2-5, with TRBD2 identical over 8 bases. J lost 7 bases, V lost 4 bases, and 11 bases had no gene match. Germline loops: CDR1 MNHEY, CDR2 SVGAGI. CDR3 length equals 15 residues. The CDR3 here is CASSLESGTSGTQYF. Written as DNA, the CDR3 is TGTGCCAGCAGTTTAGAGTCCGGGACTAGTGGGACCCAGTACTTC.

The chain recombines TRBV7-2 with TRBJ1-2; 10 nucleotides agree with TRBD1. Germline V CDR1 and CDR2: SGHTA, FQGNSA. J gave up 6 bases and V 4 bases, and 5 bases lay outside the gene matches. The CDR3 length is 14 residues. The CDR3 protein is CASSWAGQGNGYTF. In DNA form, the CDR3 reads TGTGCCAGCAGCTGGGCGGGACAGGGGAATGGCTACACCTTC.

This clonotype was counted between two and nine times. The chain joins TRBV24-1 to TRBJ2-1; D might be TRBD2 (7 bases). CDR3 length equals 14 residues. Germline CDR1 reads KGHDR; CDR2 reads SFDVKD. V was shortened by 4 bases and J by 7 bases, with 13 bases between the two germline ends. The CDR3 here is CATSEGGRENEQFF. The CDR3 nucleotides are TGTGCCACCAGTGAGGGGGGGCGCGAGAATGAGCAGTTCTTC.

V usage is TRBV5-1 and J usage is TRBJ2-6; possible D gene TRBD2, 5 bases. The CDR3 extends over 15 amino acids. V lost 4 bases, J lost 0 bases, and 8 bases lay in between. Germline-derived CDR1 and CDR2 are SGHRS and YFSETQ. The CDR3 here is CASSESGSGANVLTF. The DNA for the CDR3 is TGCGCCAGCAGCGAGAGCGGCTCTGGGGCCAACGTCCTGACTTTC.

This clonotype came up a few times. J is TRBJ1-2 and V is TRBV7-2; D might be TRBD1 (5 bases). V gave up 2 bases and J gave up 3 bases, with 10 bases separating them. This CDR3 is 14 amino acids long. CDR1 and CDR2 (germline): SGHTA, FQGNSA. The chain's CDR3 is CASSLREQDYGYTF. CDR3 DNA sequence: TGTGCCAGCAGCTTAAGAGAACAGGACTATGGCTACACCTTC.

Notes on this clonotype: The germline gene is not matched at one end of the junction; a read error may be the cause. The chain links TRBV11-3 to TRBJ2-2, with D uncertain. The CDR3 length is 13 residues. CDR1 SGHNT and CDR2 YENEEA come from the germline V gene. CDR3 protein: CASSKDGTWELFF. For the CDR3, the DNA is TGTGCCAGCAGCAAGGACGGCACCTGGGAGCTGTTTTTT.

The chain is built from TRBV10-3 and TRBJ1-1; 9 nucleotides line up with TRBD1. This CDR3 is 14 amino acids long. The germline V gene has CDR1 ENHRY and CDR2 SYGVKD. The J segment lost 8 bases and the V segment lost 6 bases, leaving 10 bases of the junction unmatched. This chain's CDR3 is CAISPGQGIIEAFF. CDR3 bases: TGTGCCATCAGCCCGGGACAGGGAATAATCGAAGCTTTCTTT.

The chain has TRBV19 and TRBJ2-7, with 8 bases that match TRBD2. Germline V gene lookup returns CDR1 LNHDA and CDR2 SQIVND (reference sequence). J gave up 3 bases and V 6 bases, and 7 bases lay outside the gene matches. The CDR3 is made up of 14 amino acids. CDR3 region: CASRGAGAYYEQYF. For the CDR3, the DNA is TGTGCCAGTAGGGGAGCGGGGGCCTACTACGAGCAGTACTTC.

A few counts support this clonotype. The chain uses TRBV12-3 or TRBV12-4 and TRBJ1-1; D not certain. This CDR3 comprises 14 residues. Trimming took 8 bases from V and 0 from J, leaving 13 bases between them. CDR3 bases: TGTGCCAGCTTGACTCGGGGAATGAACACTGAAGCTTTCTTT. This translates into CASLTRGMNTEAFF.

The rearrangement uses TRBV20-1 and TRBJ2-6; either TRBD1 or TRBD2 may fit D (5 bases each). The germline V gene has CDR1 DFQATT and CDR2 SNEGSKA (reference sequence). Trimming took 6 bases from V and 8 from J, leaving 8 bases between them. This CDR3 has 11 amino acids. The DNA of the CDR3 is TGCAGTGCCCCGGGACCCAACGTCCTGACTTTC. It encodes CSAPGPNVLTF.

V is TRBV12-3 or TRBV12-4 and J is TRBJ2-1; TRBD2 is a possible D gene (6 bases). This CDR3 region has 15 residues. Deletions cut 7 bases from V and 5 bases from J, with 18 bases between. CDR3 sequence reads: CASNGGLRTNNEQFF. As DNA, the CDR3 is TGTGCCAGCAACGGAGGACTCCGGACTAACAATGAGCAGTTCTTC.

In this sample, this clonotype turned up a few times. The gene calls are TRBV29-1 and TRBJ1-4, with D maybe TRBD1 (6 bases). In germline, CDR1 is SQVTM, CDR2 ANQGSEA. The V end was cut by 3 bases, the J end by 3 bases, with 11 bases between. CDR3 length: 14 residues. The chain's CDR3 is CSVDGGVANEKLFF. The DNA for the CDR3 is TGCAGCGTTGATGGGGGCGTCGCTAATGAAAAACTGTTTTTT.

The V call is TRBV28, the J call TRBJ2-7; 7 positions match TRBD1. V trimming: 5 bases; J trimming: 2 bases; junction bases outside the gene matches: 3. Germline V gives CDR1 MDHEN, CDR2 SYDVKM. The CDR3 covers 13 residues. CDR3: CASSIGQAYEQYV. Written as DNA, the CDR3 is TGTGCCAGCAGTATCGGACAGGCCTACGAGCAGTACGTC.

This chain connects TRBV4-1 to TRBJ2-5; D possibly corresponds to TRBD2 (6 bases). With 4 bases removed from V and 1 base from J, the gap between germline ends came to 19 bases. The CDR3 is made up of 17 amino acids. Germline V lookup: CDR1 MGHRA, CDR2 YSYEKL. DNA of the CDR3: TGCGCCAGCAGCCTTCGTCTGGGGGGAATAAGCCAAGAGACCCAGTACTTC. Amino acids: CASSLRLGGISQETQYF.

The chain carries TRBV4-3 and TRBJ1-1; TRBD1 matches at 9 bases. The CDR3 covers 15 residues. Germline lookup yields CDR1 LGHNA and CDR2 YSLEER. The V gene end was trimmed by 2 bases and the J gene end by 5 bases; junction bases not matched to a gene: 6. The CDR3 nucleotides read TGCGCCAGCAGCCAATCGGACAGGGGTAAGACTGAAGCTTTCTTT. Translated, it gives CASSQSDRGKTEAFF.

This clonotype appeared a few times. The CDR3 DNA sequence: TGTGCCAGCAGCTTCTCGCTAGCGGGGCGGCGGGTAGCAGAGACCCAGTACTTC. Translated, it gives CASSFSLAGRRVAETQYF. The genes are TRBV7-9 and TRBJ2-5; 9 bases are a match to TRBD2. Germline-derived CDR1 and CDR2 are SEHNR and FQNEAQ (reference sequence). This CDR3 has 18 residues. V dropped 3 bases and J dropped 4; count of bases not matched to a gene: 15.

Concerning this clonotype itself: The CDR3 does not end in the conserved phenylalanine or tryptophan, so this is likely a read error. The limits of the CDR3 on the DNA are not certain, so only TCRdb's listed CDR3 is given. The chain combines TRBV2 with TRBJ1-1. Germline values: CDR1 SNHLY, CDR2 FYNNEI. Including both end residues, the CDR3 is 13 amino acids long. The CDR3 protein is CASSEALGQANLL.